The TCR beta chain described here comes from a study of blood T cell repertoires in COVID-19. Study summary: Acute and convalescent COVID-19 specimens originated in the United States, Italy and Spain.

CDR1 and CDR2 (germline): SGHRS, YFSETQ. CDR3 length: 14 amino acids. Trimming removed 0 bases at V and 6 bases at J, with 10 bases between. Original data processing: Amplification of reference gene primers provided the estimated nucleated cell counts. Using immunoSEQ multiplex PCR, the repertoire was profiled, and TCRdb retains in-frame clones only, with some absent. Clone size and V and J calls were adopted from that table, with D and trimming inferred from the DNA. Seen here are about 67,000 clones, 82% observed once, and the top ten hold 35% to 45%. The receptor's source is a human donor in a cohort sampled during active COVID-19. The chain employs TRBV5-1 and TRBJ1-3; D not certain. Material: peripheral blood. The CDR3 DNA sequence: TGCGCCAGCAGCTTGGCCGGGGAGGTAAACACCATATATTTT. As protein: CASSLAGEVNTIYF. Variable domain in full (rest from reference TRBV5-1 and TRBJ1-3): KAGVTQTPRYLIKTRGQQVTLSCSPISGHRSVSWYQQTPGQGLQFLFEYFSETQRNKGNFPGRFSGRQFSNSRSEMNVSTLELGDSALYLCASSLAGEVNTIYFGEGSWLTVV.